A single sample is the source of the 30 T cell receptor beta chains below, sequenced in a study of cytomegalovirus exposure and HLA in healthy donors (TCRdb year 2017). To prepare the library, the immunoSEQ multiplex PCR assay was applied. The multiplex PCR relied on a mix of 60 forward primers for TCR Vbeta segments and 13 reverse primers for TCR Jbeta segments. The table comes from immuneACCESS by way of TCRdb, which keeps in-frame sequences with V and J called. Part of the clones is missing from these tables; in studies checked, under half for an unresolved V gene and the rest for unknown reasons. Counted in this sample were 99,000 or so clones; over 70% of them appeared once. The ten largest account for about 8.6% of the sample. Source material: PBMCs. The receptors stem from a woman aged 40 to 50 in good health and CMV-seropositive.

The CDR3 reads CASSRDRYNTEAFF. As DNA, the CDR3 is TGTGCCAGCAGTCGGGACAGATATAACACTGAAGCTTTCTTT. The chain combines TRBV28 with TRBJ1-1; 7 bases fit TRBD1. The CDR3 totals 14 residues. J was trimmed by 2 bases and V by 5 bases; bases with no gene match: 5. Germline CDR1 is MDHEN and CDR2 is SYDVKM.

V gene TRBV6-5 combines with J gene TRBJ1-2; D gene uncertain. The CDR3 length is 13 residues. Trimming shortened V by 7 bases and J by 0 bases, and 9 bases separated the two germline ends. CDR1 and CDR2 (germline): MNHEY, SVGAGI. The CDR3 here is CASTGRTNYGYTF. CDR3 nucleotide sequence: TGTGCCAGCACTGGGAGGACTAACTATGGCTACACCTTC.

DNA for the CDR3: TGTGCCAGCAGCCCAGCTAGGGGAGGCTACGAGCAGTACTTC. This gives the protein CASSPARGGYEQYF. The chain joins TRBV11-3 to TRBJ2-7; a weak D match, TRBD2 (6 bases). There are 14 residues in the CDR3. Germline loops: CDR1 SGHNT, CDR2 YENEEA. V was cut by 5 bases and J by 3 bases, with 14 bases left in between.

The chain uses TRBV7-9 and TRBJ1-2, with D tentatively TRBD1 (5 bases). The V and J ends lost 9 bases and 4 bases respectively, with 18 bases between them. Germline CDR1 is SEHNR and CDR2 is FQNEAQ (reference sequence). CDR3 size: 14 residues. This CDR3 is CASSPLIGGYGYTF. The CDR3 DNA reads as TGTGCCAGTAGCCCCCTTATCGGGGGCTATGGCTACACCTTC.

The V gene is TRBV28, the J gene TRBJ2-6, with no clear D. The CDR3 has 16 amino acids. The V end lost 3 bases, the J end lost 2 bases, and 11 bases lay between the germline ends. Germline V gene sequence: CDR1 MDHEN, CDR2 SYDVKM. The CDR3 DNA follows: TGTGCCAGCAGTTTTGAGACAAATACTGGGGCCAACGTCCTGACTTTC. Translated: CASSFETNTGANVLTF.

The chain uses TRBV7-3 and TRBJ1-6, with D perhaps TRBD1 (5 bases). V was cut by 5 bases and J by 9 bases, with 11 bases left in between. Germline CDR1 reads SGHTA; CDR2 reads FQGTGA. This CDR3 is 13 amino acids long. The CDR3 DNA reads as TGTGCCAGCAGCCTGACCGGGGGTTCACCCCTCCACTTT. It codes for CASSLTGGSPLHF.

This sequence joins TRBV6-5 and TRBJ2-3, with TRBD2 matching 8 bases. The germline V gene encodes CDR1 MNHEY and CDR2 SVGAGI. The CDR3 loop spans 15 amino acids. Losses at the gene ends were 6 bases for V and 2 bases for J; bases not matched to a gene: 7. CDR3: CASSVLAGYTDTQYF. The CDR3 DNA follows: TGTGCCAGCAGCGTATTAGCGGGGTACACAGATACGCAGTATTTT.

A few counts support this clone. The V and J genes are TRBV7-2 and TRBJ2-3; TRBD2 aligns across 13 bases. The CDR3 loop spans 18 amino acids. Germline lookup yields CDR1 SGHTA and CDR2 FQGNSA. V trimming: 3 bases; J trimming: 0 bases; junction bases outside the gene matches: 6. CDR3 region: CASSLGTSGVYSTDTQYF. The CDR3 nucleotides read TGTGCCAGCAGCTTGGGGACTAGCGGGGTGTATAGCACAGATACGCAGTATTTT.

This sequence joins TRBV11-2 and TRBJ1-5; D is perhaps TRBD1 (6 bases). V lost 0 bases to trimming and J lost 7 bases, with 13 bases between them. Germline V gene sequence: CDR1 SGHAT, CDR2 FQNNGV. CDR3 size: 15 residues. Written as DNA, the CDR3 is TGTGCCAGCAGCTTAGATCACAGGGTAGGCCAGCCCCAGCATTTT. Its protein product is CASSLDHRVGQPQHF.

Written as DNA, the CDR3 is TGCGCCAGCAGCCAAGGGGCAGGCAATGAGCAGTTCTTC. Protein product: CASSQGAGNEQFF. The V and J genes are TRBV4-1 and TRBJ2-1; no clear D. Looked up from germline, CDR1 is MGHRA and CDR2 is YSYEKL. Trimming left V 1 base short and J 6 bases short, with 7 bases between. The CDR3 totals 13 residues.

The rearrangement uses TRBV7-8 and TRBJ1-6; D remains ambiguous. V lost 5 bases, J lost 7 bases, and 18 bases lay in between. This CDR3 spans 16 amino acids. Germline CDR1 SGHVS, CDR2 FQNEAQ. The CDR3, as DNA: TGTGCCAGCAGCCCCCCGCGGCTAAGCGGCAATTCACCCCTCCACTTT. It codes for CASSPPRLSGNSPLHF.

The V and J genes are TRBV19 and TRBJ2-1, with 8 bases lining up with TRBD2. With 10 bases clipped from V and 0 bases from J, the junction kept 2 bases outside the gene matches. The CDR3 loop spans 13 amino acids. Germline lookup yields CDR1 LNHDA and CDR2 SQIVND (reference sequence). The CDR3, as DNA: TGTGCCACTAGCGGGTACTCCTACAATGAGCAGTTCTTC. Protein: CATSGYSYNEQFF.

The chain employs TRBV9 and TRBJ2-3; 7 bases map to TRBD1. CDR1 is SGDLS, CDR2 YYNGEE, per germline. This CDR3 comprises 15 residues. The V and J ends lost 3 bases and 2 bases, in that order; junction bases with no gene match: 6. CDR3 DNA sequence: TGTGCCAGCAGCGCCACCGGGACAGACACAGATACGCAGTATTTT. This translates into CASSATGTDTDTQYF.

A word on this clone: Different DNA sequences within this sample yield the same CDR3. The CDR3 loop reads CASSLDRMNTEAFF. CDR3 in DNA: TGCGCCAGCAGCTTGGATAGAATGAACACTGAAGCTTTCTTT. The V and J genes are TRBV5-1 and TRBJ1-1; D call uncertain. V gave up 0 bases and J gave up 0 bases, with 6 bases separating them. CDR3 size: 14 residues. Germline lookup yields CDR1 SGHRS and CDR2 YFSETQ.

The CDR3, as DNA: TGTGCCATCAGGGCTAGTTCCAACGAGCAGTACTTC. Translating gives CAIRASSNEQYF. V is TRBV10-3 and J is TRBJ2-7; D not resolved. V dropped 6 bases and J dropped 5 bases, with 11 bases sitting between them. The CDR3 sequence is 12 residues long. CDR1 is ENHRY, CDR2 SYGVKD, per germline.

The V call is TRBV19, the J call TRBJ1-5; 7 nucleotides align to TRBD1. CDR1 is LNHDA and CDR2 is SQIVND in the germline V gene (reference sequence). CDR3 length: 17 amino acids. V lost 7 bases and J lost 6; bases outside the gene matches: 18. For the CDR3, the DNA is TGTGCCAGTACCCCATCCTGGGGACAGCTCGGGGGTCAGCCCCAGCATTTT. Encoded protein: CASTPSWGQLGGQPQHF.

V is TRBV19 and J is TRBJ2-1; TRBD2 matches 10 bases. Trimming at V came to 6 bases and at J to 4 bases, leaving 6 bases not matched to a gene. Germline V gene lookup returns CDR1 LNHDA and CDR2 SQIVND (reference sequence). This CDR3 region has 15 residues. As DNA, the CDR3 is TGTGCCAGTAGAGCTCTAGCGGGAGTTTACAATGAGCAGTTCTTC. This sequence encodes CASRALAGVYNEQFF.

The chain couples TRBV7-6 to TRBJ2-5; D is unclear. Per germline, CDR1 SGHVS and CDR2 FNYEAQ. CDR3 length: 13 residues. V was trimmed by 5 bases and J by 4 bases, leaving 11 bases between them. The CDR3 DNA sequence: TGTGCCAGCAGCGAGGTTTCGGGAGAGACCCAGTACTTC. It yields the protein CASSEVSGETQYF.

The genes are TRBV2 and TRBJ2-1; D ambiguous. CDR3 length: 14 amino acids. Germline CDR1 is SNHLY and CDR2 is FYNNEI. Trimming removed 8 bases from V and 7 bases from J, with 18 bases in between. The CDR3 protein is CASAMAWARNEQFF. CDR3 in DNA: TGTGCCAGCGCGATGGCCTGGGCCCGAAATGAGCAGTTCTTC.

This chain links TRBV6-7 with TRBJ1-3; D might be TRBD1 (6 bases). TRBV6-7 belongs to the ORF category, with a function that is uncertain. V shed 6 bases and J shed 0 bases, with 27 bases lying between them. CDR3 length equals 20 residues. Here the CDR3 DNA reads TGTGCCAGCAGCCCTCTTTCGGGGGGGCACCGATTCAGCTCTGGAAACACCATATATTTT. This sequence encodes CASSPLSGGHRFSSGNTIYF.

The CDR3 reads CASSLLGQGVEKLFF. As DNA, the CDR3 is TGTGCCAGCAGTTTATTGGGACAGGGAGTGGAAAAACTGTTTTTT. J is TRBJ1-4 and V is TRBV27, with 9 bases that match TRBD1. Germline loops: CDR1 MNHEY, CDR2 SMNVEV (reference sequence). The ends lost 1 base at V and 8 bases at J; junction bases unmatched: 5. This CDR3 spans 15 amino acids.

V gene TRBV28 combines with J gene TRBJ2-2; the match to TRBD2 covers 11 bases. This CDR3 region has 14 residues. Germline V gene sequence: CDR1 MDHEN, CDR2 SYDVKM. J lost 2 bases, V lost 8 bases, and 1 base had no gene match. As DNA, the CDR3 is TGTGCCAGCGGGACTAGCGGAAACACCGGGGAGCTGTTTTTT. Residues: CASGTSGNTGELFF.

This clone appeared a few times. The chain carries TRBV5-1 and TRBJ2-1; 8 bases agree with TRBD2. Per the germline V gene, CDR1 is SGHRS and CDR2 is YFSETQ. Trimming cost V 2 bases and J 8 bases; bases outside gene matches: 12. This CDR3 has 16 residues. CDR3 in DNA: TGCGCCAGCAGCTTCCCCCCCGGGACTAGTGTCTATGAGCAGTTCTTC. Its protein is CASSFPPGTSVYEQFF.

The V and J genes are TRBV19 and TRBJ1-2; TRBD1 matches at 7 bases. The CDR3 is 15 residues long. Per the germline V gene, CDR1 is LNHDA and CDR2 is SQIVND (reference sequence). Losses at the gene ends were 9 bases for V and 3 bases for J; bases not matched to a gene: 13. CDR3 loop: CASRGEPTGYYGYTF. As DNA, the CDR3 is TGTGCCAGCCGTGGGGAGCCGACAGGGTACTATGGCTACACCTTC.

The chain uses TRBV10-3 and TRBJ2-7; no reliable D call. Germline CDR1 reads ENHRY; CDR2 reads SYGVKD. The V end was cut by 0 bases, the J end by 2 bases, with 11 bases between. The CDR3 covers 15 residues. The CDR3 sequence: CAISESEKLTYEQYF. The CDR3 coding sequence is TGTGCCATCAGTGAGTCAGAAAAGCTCACCTACGAGCAGTACTTC.

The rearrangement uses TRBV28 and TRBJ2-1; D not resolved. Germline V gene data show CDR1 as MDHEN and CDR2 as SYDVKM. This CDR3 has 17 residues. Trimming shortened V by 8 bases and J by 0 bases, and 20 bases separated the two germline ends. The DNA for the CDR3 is TGTGCCAGCCTACCTCTCGACAACCGCGTCTCCTACAATGAGCAGTTCTTC. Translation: CASLPLDNRVSYNEQFF.

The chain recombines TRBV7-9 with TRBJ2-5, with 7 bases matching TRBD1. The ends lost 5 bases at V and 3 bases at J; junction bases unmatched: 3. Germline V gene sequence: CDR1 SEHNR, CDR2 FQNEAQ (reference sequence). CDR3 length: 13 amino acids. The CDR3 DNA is TGTGCCAGCAGCATAGACAGGGAAGAGACCCAGTACTTC. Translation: CASSIDREETQYF.

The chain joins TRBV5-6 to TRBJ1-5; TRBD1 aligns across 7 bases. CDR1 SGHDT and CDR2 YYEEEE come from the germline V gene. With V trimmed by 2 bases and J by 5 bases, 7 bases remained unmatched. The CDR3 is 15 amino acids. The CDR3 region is CASSFTGEGHQPQHF. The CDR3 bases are TGTGCCAGCAGCTTTACAGGGGAAGGTCATCAGCCCCAGCATTTT.

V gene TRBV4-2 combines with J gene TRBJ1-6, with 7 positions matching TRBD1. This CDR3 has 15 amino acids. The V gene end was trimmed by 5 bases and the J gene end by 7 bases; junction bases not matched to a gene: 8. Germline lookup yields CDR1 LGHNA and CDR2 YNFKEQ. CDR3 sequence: CASSSGTEKNSPLHF. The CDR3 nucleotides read TGTGCCAGCAGCTCAGGGACAGAAAAAAATTCACCCCTCCACTTT.

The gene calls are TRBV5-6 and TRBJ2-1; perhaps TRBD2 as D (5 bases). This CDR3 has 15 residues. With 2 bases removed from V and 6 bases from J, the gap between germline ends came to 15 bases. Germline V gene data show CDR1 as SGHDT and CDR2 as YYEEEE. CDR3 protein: CASSFNPRGSNEQFF. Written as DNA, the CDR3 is TGTGCCAGCAGCTTTAACCCCCGGGGTTCCAATGAGCAGTTCTTC.